This T cell receptor beta chain was identified in a study of metastatic and nonmetastatic thyroid tumors. Study background: Malignant and benign thyroid patients had repertoires compared in peripheral blood and tumor or nodule tissue.

Between the trimmed V and J ends, which lost 4 bases and 3 bases, there was a span of 13 bases. The germline V gene has CDR1 SGHAT and CDR2 FQNNGV. This CDR3 has 14 residues. Per the original data handling: Variation in CDR3 across clinicopathological groups served as the basis for constructing a distant-metastasis classifier in papillary thyroid cancer. TCRdb re-called the PCR reads through MiXCR. The V and J calls shown here were made by TCRdb, not taken from the authors' results. The table includes tens of thousands of clones, around 18% detected once. Many counts were recorded for this clone. Its antigen remains unidentified. Among the patients, none had received any treatment before thyroid surgery. Whole-study findings and limits: Reportedly, malignant thyroid tumors had significantly higher TCR beta diversity than benign nodules, in blood and tumor.

This chain joins TRBV11-2 and TRBJ2-7; either TRBD1 or TRBD2 may fit D (5 bases each). Material: tumor tissue. The sequence was collected from a female donor with papillary thyroid cancer or a benign thyroid nodule (not recorded which). Some clones in this sample may be carry-over from other donors' samples. The DNA of the CDR3 is TGTGCCAGCAGCTCCGGGACCAGTTTCTACGAGCAGTACTTC. Its translation: CASSSGTSFYEQYF.